This TCR beta chain was obtained from a study of T cell repertoires in cytomegalovirus infection. This clonotype was seen repeatedly, ten times or more. What it binds is unknown. Points from the study as a whole: Of the TCR beta families, the public ones yielded a cumulative frequency that identified carriers of CMV plus the relevant HLA. Dominant in the ex vivo response were TCR beta clonotypes restricted by HLA-C and specific for CMV.

TCRdb re-called the reads with MiXCR, one entry per CDR3 protein. The sample consists of more than 150,000 distinct CDR3 sequences, approximately 19% of them appearing once. Sequencing was performed on PBMCs. The sequence was obtained from a human donor in good health (CMV status not recorded). Some clones in this sample may be carry-over from other donors' samples.

The CDR3 loop reads CASSQRQDNYGYTF. CDR3 coding DNA: TGTGCCAGCAGCCAACGACAGGATAACTATGGCTACACCTTC. The chain carries TRBV7-2 and TRBJ1-2; D perhaps matches TRBD1 (6 bases). The V and J ends lost 5 bases and 1 base respectively, with 11 bases between them. The CDR3 is 14 amino acids. The germline V gene encodes CDR1 SGHTA and CDR2 FQGNSA. The full variable domain, completed using reference TRBV7-2 and TRBJ1-2, is GAGVSQSPSNKVTEKGKDVELRCDPISGHTALYWYRQSLGQGLEFLIYFQGNSAPDKSGLPSDRFSAERTGGSVSTLTIQRTQQEDSAVYLCASSQRQDNYGYTFGSGTRLTVV.